One sample yielded the 6 T cell receptor beta chains listed below, sequenced in a study of tumor-infiltrating lymphocytes in oesophageal squamous cell carcinoma. TCRdb independently ran MiXCR on the PCR reads; one entry per CDR3 protein. The data contain about 11,000 distinct CDR3 sequences, about 47% of them singletons. Input material: esophageal tumor tissue. These TCRs come from a female donor with esophageal squamous cell carcinoma.

Turning to this clonotype: A junction boundary mismatches the germline segment, possibly from a read error. V gene TRBV7-6 combines with J gene TRBJ2-3; D is possibly TRBD1 or TRBD2 (5 bases each). With the DNA end fitting TRBJ2-5 better, the J assignment may be wrong. Germline V gene data show CDR1 as SGHVS and CDR2 as FNYEAQ. This CDR3 region has 15 residues. The CDR3 sequence is CASSLGFGKGETQYF. In DNA form, the CDR3 reads TGTGCTAGCAGCTTAGGGTTCGGGAAGGGGGAGACCCAGTACTTC.

This clonotype has at least ten counts. This chain joins TRBV6-1 and TRBJ1-4; 9 nucleotides align to TRBD1. Germline V CDR1 and CDR2: MNHNS, SASEGT. After removal of 5 bases from V and 11 bases from J, the junction contained 12 bases not matched to a gene. CDR3 size: 15 residues. The CDR3 bases are TGTGCCAGCAGTTCCTTCGGGACAGGGAGGTTGAAACTGTTTTTT. Protein sequence: CASSSFGTGRLKLFF.

This clonotype was detected ten times or more. The chain is built from TRBV6-1 and TRBJ1-2; 8 bases fit TRBD1. Germline V gene lookup returns CDR1 MNHNS and CDR2 SASEGT. This CDR3 is 13 amino acids long. Trimming removed 10 bases from V and 7 bases from J; junction bases left unmatched: 11. The CDR3 DNA is TGTGCCATCTTCTCTCGGGACAGGCTTGGCTACACCTTC. It specifies CAIFSRDRLGYTF.

This sequence joins TRBV5-1 and TRBJ2-5; 8 positions agree with TRBD2. After removal of 1 base from V and 2 bases from J, the junction contained 7 bases not matched to a gene. Germline V gene sequence: CDR1 SGHRS, CDR2 YFSETQ. The CDR3 is 16 amino acids. The CDR3 coding sequence is TGCGCCAGCAGCTTGTCCGGGACTAGGGGACAAGAGACCCAGTACTTC. It encodes CASSLSGTRGQETQYF.

By share, this clonotype counts as medium-sized. A much larger clone sits a single nucleotide away, making a read error possible. The V call is TRBV7-9, the J call TRBJ2-7, with 8 bases lining up with TRBD2. V gave up 5 bases and J gave up 7 bases; unmatched junction bases: 10. The CDR3 covers 14 residues. Germline CDR1 reads SEHNR; CDR2 reads FQNEAQ (reference sequence). The DNA of the CDR3 is TGTGCCAGCAGCCCGGGACTAGTGAGCAATGAGCAGTACTTC. It is translated as CASSPGLVSNEQYF.

This chain links TRBV7-8 with TRBJ1-6; D is perhaps TRBD1 (6 bases). The germline V gene encodes CDR1 SGHVS and CDR2 FQNEAQ. CDR3 length: 14 residues. V shed 10 bases and J shed 4 bases, with 14 bases lying between them. The CDR3 loop is CATHSGQYNSPLHF. The DNA for the CDR3 is TGTGCCACCCACTCCGGACAGTATAATTCACCCCTCCACTTT. Supplemented by reference TRBV7-8 and TRBJ1-6, the full variable domain reads GAGVSQSPRYKVAKRGQDVALRCDPISGHVSLFWYQQALGQGPEFLTYFQNEAQLDKSGLPSDRFFAERPEGSVSTLKIQRTQQEDSAVYLCATHSGQYNSPLHFGNGTRLTVT.